This section outlines one TCR beta chain sequence together with its context. Its antigen is undetermined. What made the TCR beta cDNA was 5'RACE template switching with UMIs. With the 5' RACE reads reprocessed, TCRdb shows one record per CDR3 protein and no DNA. This table lists a few hundred thousand distinct CDR3 sequences. In germline, CDR1 is SGHTS, CDR2 YDEGEE. This CDR3 has 16 residues. These data originate in a study of T cells expressing NK-cell markers. Overall study: The study drew TCR beta repertoires from sorted CD3+CD56+NKG2C+, CD3+CD56+NKG2C- and CD3+CD56-NKG2C+ T cells. Study-wide points: Dominant NKG2C+ clonotypes accounted for roughly 1.0-8% of CD8+ T cells in about 6 donors. Questions lingered over whether expanded NKG2C+ T cell clones were HCMV-specific.

The source is a man between 18 and 35 years old in good health. Input material: blood T cells: a sorted CD56 or NKG2C T cell subset, CD4+ or CD8+ T cells, or bulk PBMC T cells (not recorded which). V is TRBV5-8 and J is TRBJ2-5; TCRdb's assignment of TRBD2 cannot be checked, as there is no DNA. The chain's CDR3 is CASSPGLAGDQETQYF.